This TCR beta chain was identified during a study of CDR3 diversity in severe acne. Germline assignment: CDR1 SEHNR and CDR2 FQNEAQ (reference sequence). V dropped 5 bases and J dropped 10 bases, with 21 bases sitting between them. There are 15 residues in the CDR3. TCRdb passed the PCR reads through MiXCR, listing each CDR3 protein once. Counted here are approximately 90,000 distinct CDR3 sequences, 45% to 50% occurring once; the ten biggest clones make up 10%. The receptor's source is a male donor in good health, serving as a control. The sample was blood. J is TRBJ1-5 and V is TRBV7-9, with TRBD1 as a possible D gene (5 bases). The CDR3 loop is CASSTTGTGTSPQHF. Here the CDR3 DNA reads TGTGCCAGCAGCACCACCGGGACCGGGACCAGCCCCCAGCATTTT.